This TCR beta chain stems from a study of blood T cell repertoires in COVID-19. Study as a whole: Some COVID-19 samples were acute and others convalescent; all came from the United States, Italy and Spain. From T cells, B-cell-depleted T cells, or PBMCs came the material, which was cDNA or gDNA.

Original methodology: The authors estimated nucleated cell counts from reference gene primer amplification. The table came from immunoSEQ multiplex PCR; TCRdb's copy has only in-frame clones and leaves some out. The V and J calls and clone size come from that table; D and trimming were worked out from the DNA. The table records about 120,000 clones, roughly four fifths of them present only once. CDR1 and CDR2 from the germline V gene are MNHEY and SVGAGI. The ends lost 7 bases at V and 2 bases at J; junction bases unmatched: 4. The CDR3 spans 14 residues. Sequenced material: peripheral blood. The V call is TRBV6-5, the J call TRBJ2-5; 10 nucleotides agree with TRBD2. This receptor was taken from a human donor in a cohort sampled during active COVID-19. The CDR3 nucleotides are TGTGCCAGCAAAAGCGGGGGGGCACAAGAGACCCAGTACTTC. This encodes CASKSGGAQETQYF.